This TCR beta chain was retrieved from a study of naive and memory T cell subsets. General observations from the study: TCR abundance followed a power law differing between naive and memory subsets.

This clonotype has a handful of counts. Antigen specificity is unknown. This CDR3 has 11 residues. The J segment lost 3 bases and the V segment lost 9 bases, leaving 1 base of the junction unmatched. CD8 T cells were positively selected from what remained after CD4 positive selection. An equimolar mix of two oligonucleotides served as the beta constant-region primer for TRBC1 and TRBC2. The ligated cDNA underwent four PCR rounds using SP2 and nested alpha and beta constant-region primers. TCRdb passed the UMI-ligation and nested PCR reads through MiXCR, listing each CDR3 protein once. The sample lists 130,000 to 150,000 distinct CDR3 sequences; 15% to 20% were seen once.

The specimen sequenced was naive CD4+ T cells from blood. The clonotype was recovered from a human donor in good health. The chain is built from TRBV12-3 or TRBV12-4 and TRBJ2-5; 7 nucleotides align to TRBD1. The CDR3 region has the DNA TGTGCCAGTACAGGGGAAGAGACCCAGTACTTC. It specifies CASTGEETQYF.